The 18 T cell receptor beta chains below all came from one sample that was sequenced in a study of beta chain features in type 1 diabetes. Study-level points and caveats: A moderate, significant TCRB CDR3 shortening appeared in type 1 diabetes across four CD4+ subsets.

What was sequenced were expressed TCRB transcripts, since all of the isolated RNA had been reverse transcribed. Repertoires were generated with immunoSEQ multiplex PCR, while TCRdb's copy carries only in-frame clones and drops some. The sample lists 250,000 to 300,000 clones, over 11% occurring once. Their antigens are not known. Sequenced sample: naive CD4+ T cells from blood. The receptors were sampled from a man aged 30 to 45 with type 1 diabetes.

The gene calls are TRBV7-6 and TRBJ1-3, with TRBD1 as a possible D gene (6 bases). The CDR3 has 14 residues. Looked up from germline, CDR1 is SGHVS and CDR2 is FNYEAQ. V dropped 1 base and J dropped 8 bases, with 12 bases sitting between them. Here the CDR3 DNA reads TGTGCCAGCAGCTTAGGCAGGGGCTCGGACACCATATATTTT. Translation: CASSLGRGSDTIYF.

This chain links TRBV4-2 with TRBJ2-5; TRBD2 agrees at 8 bases. V shed 4 bases, J shed 1 base, and the junction held 2 bases outside the gene matches. Germline CDR1 LGHNA, CDR2 YNFKEQ. This CDR3 spans 14 amino acids. CDR3 sequence (DNA): TGTGCCAGCAGCCTCGGGACTAGCCAAGAGACCCAGTACTTC. It encodes CASSLGTSQETQYF.

This clone has a handful of counts. The rearrangement joins TRBV2 to TRBJ2-1; D perhaps matches TRBD1 (6 bases). Trimming removed 7 bases from V and 7 bases from J, with 14 bases in between. Per the germline V gene, CDR1 is SNHLY and CDR2 is FYNNEI. This CDR3 has 13 residues. The CDR3 here is CASKGTLENEQFF. Here the CDR3 DNA reads TGTGCCAGCAAAGGGACATTGGAGAATGAGCAGTTCTTC.

Only a few counts were recorded for this clone. The V gene is TRBV25-1, the J gene TRBJ1-5; D unclear. CDR1 is MGHDK, CDR2 SYGVNS, per germline. V was shortened by 4 bases and J by 7 bases, with 8 bases between the two germline ends. The length of the CDR3 is 12 residues. The CDR3 DNA follows: TGTGCCAGCAGTGCCCTAGGCCAGCCCCAGCATTTT. Translated, it gives CASSALGQPQHF.

CDR3 protein: CASKPGSGANVLTF. CDR3 coding DNA: TGTGCCAGCAAACCGGGATCTGGGGCCAACGTCCTGACTTTC. The chain has TRBV28 and TRBJ2-6, with a possible D match to TRBD2 (5 bases). In germline, CDR1 is MDHEN, CDR2 SYDVKM. Trimming removed 7 bases from V and 1 base from J, with 8 bases in between. The CDR3 has 14 amino acids.

This clone has a handful of counts. V and J are TRBV15 and TRBJ1-4; D ambiguous. The germline V gene encodes CDR1 LNHNV and CDR2 YYDKDF (reference sequence). The CDR3 loop spans 15 amino acids. V lost 0 bases and J lost 0, with 5 bases in between. The CDR3: CATSRDRATNEKLFF. The CDR3 DNA reads as TGTGCCACCAGCAGAGACCGAGCAACTAATGAAAAACTGTTTTTT. Full variable domain (rest looked up from reference TRBV15 and TRBJ1-4): DAMVIQNPRYQVTQFGKPVTLSCSQTLNHNVMYWYQQKSSQAPKLLFHYYDKDFNNEADTPDNFQSRRPNTSFCFLDIRSPGLGDTAMYLCATSRDRATNEKLFFGSGTQLSVL.

The chain joins TRBV18 to TRBJ2-5, with 12 positions matching TRBD1. CDR3 size: 15 residues. CDR1 and CDR2 (germline): KGHSH, LQKENI. Trimming cost V 3 bases and J 1 base; bases outside gene matches: 0. For the CDR3, the DNA is TGTGCCAGCTCACCGGGACAGGGGGCCCAAGAGACCCAGTACTTC. This sequence encodes CASSPGQGAQETQYF. Drawing the rest from reference TRBV18 and TRBJ2-5, the complete variable domain is NAGVMQNPRHLVRRRGQEARLRCSPMKGHSHVYWYRQLPEEGLKFMVYLQKENIIDESGMPKERFSAEFPKEGPSILRIQQVVRGDSAAYFCASSPGQGAQETQYFGPGTRLLVL.

This clone was recorded a few times. J is TRBJ2-6 and V is TRBV28; 7 bases match TRBD1. With 6 bases clipped from V and 5 bases from J, the junction kept 7 bases outside the gene matches. The germline CDR1 and CDR2 sequences are MDHEN and SYDVKM. This CDR3 region has 15 residues. In nucleotides, the CDR3 is TGTGCCAGCAGCTACAGGGGCAATCGGGCCAACGTCCTGACTTTC. This sequence encodes CASSYRGNRANVLTF. The full variable domain, rest sourced from reference TRBV28 and TRBJ2-6, is DVKVTQSSRYLVKRTGEKVFLECVQDMDHENMFWYRQDPGLGLRLIYFSYDVKMKEKGDIPEGYSVSREKKERFSLILESASTNQTSMYLCASSYRGNRANVLTFGAGSRLTVL.

This chain joins TRBV30 and TRBJ1-2, with TRBD1 matching over 8 bases. Germline CDR1 is GTSNPN and CDR2 is SVGIG (reference sequence). The CDR3 length is 13 residues. V trimming: 3 bases; J trimming: 7 bases; junction bases outside the gene matches: 7. CDR3 loop: CAWRQGEERGYTF. In DNA, the CDR3 is TGTGCCTGGAGACAGGGGGAGGAGCGTGGCTACACCTTC.

V usage is TRBV5-1 and J usage is TRBJ2-7; D unclear. V shed 4 bases and J shed 6 bases, with 14 bases lying between them. The CDR3 is 13 amino acids. The germline V gene encodes CDR1 SGHRS and CDR2 YFSETQ. The CDR3 region is CASSPDLGSEQYF. CDR3 DNA sequence: TGCGCCAGCAGCCCTGACTTAGGCAGCGAGCAGTACTTC. Complete variable domain (other parts from reference TRBV5-1 and TRBJ2-7): KAGVTQTPRYLIKTRGQQVTLSCSPISGHRSVSWYQQTPGQGLQFLFEYFSETQRNKGNFPGRFSGRQFSNSRSEMNVSTLELGDSALYLCASSPDLGSEQYFGPGTRLTVT.

The chain couples TRBV29-1 to TRBJ1-1, with 7 bases that match TRBD1. Germline CDR1 reads SQVTM; CDR2 reads ANQGSEA. V dropped 4 bases and J dropped 6; count of bases not matched to a gene: 17. CDR3 length: 16 residues. The CDR3 DNA follows: TGCAGCGTTGTCGTTTACAGGGGTCGGGCGCTACCTGAAGCTTTCTTT. Its protein product is CSVVVYRGRALPEAFF.

The V and J genes are TRBV9 and TRBJ1-2, with 7 bases that match TRBD1. The CDR3 covers 15 residues. Trimming removed 4 bases from V and 5 bases from J; junction bases left unmatched: 11. Germline-derived CDR1 and CDR2 are SGDLS and YYNGEE. Here the CDR3 DNA reads TGTGCCAGCAGCACCCAGACAGGGACGATGTATGGCTACACCTTC. Translation gives CASSTQTGTMYGYTF. Drawing the rest from reference TRBV9 and TRBJ1-2, the complete variable domain is DSGVTQTPKHLITATGQRVTLRCSPRSGDLSVYWYQQSLDQGLQFLIQYYNGEERAKGNILERFSAQQFPDLHSELNLSSLELGDSALYFCASSTQTGTMYGYTFGSGTRLTVV.

The rearrangement joins TRBV30 to TRBJ1-5; no firm D call. Germline V gene data show CDR1 as GTSNPN and CDR2 as SVGIG (reference sequence). V was pared by 2 bases and J by 4 bases, with 9 bases between. The CDR3 extends over 13 amino acids. The chain's CDR3 is CAWSPGRNQPQHF. CDR3 nucleotide sequence: TGTGCCTGGAGTCCCGGGAGGAATCAGCCCCAGCATTTT.

The chain employs TRBV5-4 and TRBJ2-1; the D is unclear. Germline V gene sequence: CDR1 SGHNT, CDR2 YYREEE (reference sequence). With 0 bases removed from V and 7 bases from J, the gap between germline ends came to 8 bases. The CDR3 sequence is 13 residues long. In DNA form, the CDR3 reads TGTGCCAGCAGCTTGGGTCAGAGGAATGAGCAGTTCTTC. Translating gives CASSLGQRNEQFF.

As concerns this clone: At one boundary the junction diverges from the germline segment, which might be a read error. The V call is TRBV7-9, the J call TRBJ1-1, with TRBD1 as a possible D gene (5 bases). Germline CDR1 and CDR2: SEHNR and FQNEAQ (reference sequence). This CDR3 region has 13 residues. In DNA, the CDR3 is TGTGCCAGCAGGTTAGGACCTAACAGGGAAGCTTTCTTT. The encoded protein is CASRLGPNREAFF.

This clone appeared a few times. The chain couples TRBV7-2 to TRBJ2-1; tentatively, D is TRBD1 (6 bases). CDR1 SGHTA and CDR2 FQGNSA come from the germline V gene. This CDR3 has 13 residues. V was pared by 7 bases and J by 13 bases, with 20 bases between. The CDR3: CASTLGPLGAQFF. The CDR3 DNA is TGTGCCAGCACCCTAGGACCGCTGGGGGCTCAGTTCTTC.

The V call is TRBV28, the J call TRBJ2-3; 7 nucleotides line up with TRBD2. V dropped 3 bases and J dropped 6; count of bases not matched to a gene: 3. CDR3 length equals 13 residues. The germline CDR1 and CDR2 sequences are MDHEN and SYDVKM. The CDR3 sequence: CASSLAGDDTQYF. For the CDR3, the DNA is TGTGCCAGCAGTTTGGCGGGAGATGATACGCAGTATTTT. Looking up the rest from reference TRBV28 and TRBJ2-3 gives the full variable domain: DVKVTQSSRYLVKRTGEKVFLECVQDMDHENMFWYRQDPGLGLRLIYFSYDVKMKEKGDIPEGYSVSREKKERFSLILESASTNQTSMYLCASSLAGDDTQYFGPGTRLTVL.

This clone was seen only a few times. CDR3 bases: TGTGCCAGCAGTTTCACGTGGGAGGGAACTAACTATGGCTACACCTTC. The encoded protein is CASSFTWEGTNYGYTF. V gene TRBV28 combines with J gene TRBJ1-2; no reliable D call. V was clipped by 3 bases and J by 0 bases, with 14 bases between them. Germline V gene data show CDR1 as MDHEN and CDR2 as SYDVKM. This CDR3 has 16 residues.